This paragraph covers one TCR beta chain sequence. This sample is drawn from a study of OX40 agonist ivuxolimab in advanced cancers. V lost 1 base, J lost 0 bases, and 3 bases stayed unmatched. This CDR3 has 15 amino acids. Germline V CDR1 and CDR2: SEHNR, FQNEAQ (reference sequence). Only in-frame clones appear in the TCRdb table, and some are missing; sequencing was by immunoSEQ multiplex PCR. This sample yields under 80,000 clones, of which roughly 90% are seen a single time; 0.75% to 1% belongs to the top ten. The specimen was CD4+ or CD8+ T cells sorted from blood, collected in a trial of the OX40 agonist ivuxolimab. The chain combines TRBV7-9 with TRBJ2-7; 7 bases agree with TRBD2. The sequence came from an adult with an advanced solid tumor such as melanoma, head and neck, liver or kidney cancer. The CDR3 sequence: CASSLGSGFSYEQYF. CDR3 DNA sequence: TGTGCCAGCAGCTTAGGTAGCGGGTTCTCCTACGAGCAGTACTTC. The variable domain in full, completed from reference TRBV7-9 and TRBJ2-7, reads DTGVSQNPRHKITKRGQNVTFRCDPISEHNRLYWYRQTLGQGPEFLTYFQNEAQLEKSRLLSDRFSAERPKGSFSTLEIQRTEQGDSAMYLCASSLGSGFSYEQYFGPGTRLTVT.